Listed below are T cell receptor beta chains from one sample, sequenced in a study of shared clonotypes between healthy human individuals. TCRdb's copy holds only in-frame clones and misses some; the assay was immunoSEQ multiplex PCR. The repertoire holds more than 1.2 million clones, with approximately 98.5% as singletons. The material sequenced was naive CD4+ T cells sorted from blood. The receptors originated from a young man in good health. CDR3s include the opening cysteine and the closing phenylalanine or tryptophan. D genes are given only for firm matches. The listing skips clone size in some rows; elsewhere it reads once, few, many or a size class.

length: 17; J: TRBJ1-5; size: once; V: TRBV18; D: TRBD1; CDR3: CASSPGQGIFSNQPQHF; DNA: TGTGCCAGCTCACCGGGACAGGGGATCTTTAGCAATCAGCCCCAGCATTTT
length: 16; J: TRBJ2-2; size: .; V: TRBV7-2; D: .; CDR3: CASSSSGTWRTGELFF; DNA: TGTGCCAGCAGCTCCTCAGGGACTTGGAGAACCGGGGAGCTGTTTTTT
length: 16; J: TRBJ1-2; size: .; V: TRBV7-2; D: TRBD1; CDR3: CASSPDFRDSLYGYTF; DNA: TGTGCCAGCAGCCCTGACTTCCGGGACAGTCTCTATGGCTACACCTTC
length: 15; J: TRBJ2-7; size: .; V: TRBV6-5; D: .; CDR3: CASSSLDRTTYEQYF; DNA: TGTGCCAGCAGTTCCCTCGACAGGACTACCTACGAGCAGTACTTC
length: 15; J: TRBJ1-2; size: .; V: TRBV14; D: .; CDR3: CASSQNREYNYGYTF; DNA: TGTGCCAGCAGCCAGAACAGGGAATACAACTATGGCTACACCTTC
length: 16; J: TRBJ2-1; size: .; V: TRBV7-6; D: TRBD1; CDR3: CASSPGTAYSYNEQFF; DNA: TGTGCCAGCAGCCCAGGGACAGCCTATTCCTACAATGAGCAGTTCTTC
length: 12; J: TRBJ2-5; size: .; V: TRBV27; D: .; CDR3: CASNGGGETQYF; DNA: TGTGCCAGCAACGGGGGTGGAGAGACCCAGTACTTC
length: 12; J: TRBJ2-1; size: .; V: TRBV5-1; D: .; CDR3: CASSLSLDRQFF; DNA: TGCGCCAGCAGCTTGTCTCTCGACAGGCAGTTCTTC
length: 17; J: TRBJ2-7; size: once; V: TRBV5-1; D: .; CDR3: CASSVGLQGTSSYEQYF; DNA: TGCGCCAGCAGCGTGGGACTACAGGGGACGTCCTCCTACGAGCAGTACTTC
length: 14; J: TRBJ1-3; size: .; V: TRBV10-3; D: .; CDR3: CATRGGYSGNTIYF; DNA: TGTGCCACCCGGGGAGGGTACTCTGGAAACACCATATATTTT
length: 16; J: TRBJ2-1; size: .; V: TRBV19; D: .; CDR3: CASSISWGTEYNEQFF; DNA: TGTGCCAGTAGTATATCTTGGGGGACGGAATACAATGAGCAGTTCTTC
length: 13; J: TRBJ2-7; size: .; V: TRBV15; D: .; CDR3: CATSRGDPREQYF; DNA: TGTGCCACCAGCAGGGGGGACCCTCGGGAGCAGTACTTC
length: 13; J: TRBJ2-2; size: .; V: TRBV18; D: .; CDR3: CASSPQGGGELFF; DNA: TGTGCCAGCTCGCCCCAGGGCGGCGGGGAGCTGTTTTTT
length: 15; J: TRBJ2-1; size: .; V: TRBV2; D: TRBD2; CDR3: CASEHRTSGSNEQFF; DNA: TGTGCCAGCGAACACAGGACTAGCGGGAGCAATGAGCAGTTCTTC
length: 16; J: TRBJ2-5; size: .; V: TRBV18; D: .; CDR3: CASSPFEFRGAETQYF; DNA: TGTGCCAGCTCACCATTCGAGTTCCGAGGGGCAGAGACCCAGTACTTC
length: 13; J: TRBJ1-1; size: once; V: TRBV5-1; D: .; CDR3: CASRATGNTEAFF; DNA: TGCGCCAGCAGGGCTACGGGGAACACTGAAGCTTTCTTT
length: 17; J: TRBJ2-3; size: once; V: TRBV15; D: TRBD2; CDR3: CATSREAGLAGADTQYF; DNA: TGTGCCACCAGCAGAGAAGCCGGACTAGCGGGGGCAGATACGCAGTATTTT
length: 15; J: TRBJ2-2; size: .; V: TRBV29-1; D: TRBD2; CDR3: CSVAGAGGTTGELFF; DNA: TGCAGCGTTGCGGGCGCGGGAGGGACCACCGGGGAGCTGTTTTTT
length: 11; J: TRBJ1-1; size: .; V: TRBV6-1; D: .; CDR3: CASTQNTEAFF; DNA: TGTGCCAGCACTCAGAACACTGAAGCTTTCTTT
length: 15; J: TRBJ1-5; size: once; V: TRBV6-1; D: .; CDR3: CASSGQRISNQPQHF; DNA: TGTGCCAGCAGTGGACAGAGGATAAGCAATCAGCCCCAGCATTTT
length: 15; J: TRBJ2-3; size: .; V: TRBV29-1; D: TRBD1; CDR3: CSVGGDRGSADTQYF; DNA: TGCAGCGTTGGCGGGGACAGGGGCTCGGCAGATACGCAGTATTTT
length: 16; J: TRBJ1-1; size: .; V: TRBV18; D: .; CDR3: CASSPGKADWRTEAFF; DNA: TGTGCCAGCTCACCAGGAAAGGCGGATTGGAGGACTGAAGCTTTCTTT
length: 15; J: TRBJ2-1; size: once; V: TRBV18; D: .; CDR3: CASSPHPSSYNEQFF; DNA: TGTGCCAGCTCACCACATCCCTCGTCATACAATGAGCAGTTCTTC